Below are 19 T cell receptor beta chains sequenced from a single sample in a study of CD8 T cells in Susac syndrome. With random hexamers, roughly 0.45 to 1 ug RNA was reverse transcribed. TCRdb reprocessed the immunoSEQ multiplex PCR reads via MiXCR and lists one record per CDR3 protein. The repertoire holds approximately 110,000 distinct CDR3 sequences, with approximately 95% as singletons. The specimen sequenced was CD8+ T cells from PBMCs. The receptors stem from a human donor with multiple sclerosis.

This chain joins TRBV20-1 and TRBJ1-1, with D uncertain. Germline values: CDR1 DFQATT, CDR2 SNEGSKA (reference sequence). The CDR3 contains 12 residues. Trimming stripped 0 bases from V and 1 base from J, with 3 bases between. The CDR3 here is CSARDGNTEAFF. DNA for the CDR3: TGCAGTGCTAGAGATGGGAACACTGAAGCTTTCTTT.

The CDR3 loop reads CSALRDYGYTF. The CDR3 DNA reads TGCAGTGCTTTGAGGGACTATGGCTACACCTTC. The chain joins TRBV20-1 to TRBJ1-2; D is undetermined. The V end was cut by 5 bases, the J end by 3 bases, with 7 bases between. The germline V gene has CDR1 DFQATT and CDR2 SNEGSKA (reference sequence). CDR3 size: 11 residues.

This chain links TRBV6-2 or TRBV6-3 with TRBJ2-3; tentative D call: TRBD2 (5 bases). Germline CDR1 and CDR2: MNHEY and SVGEGT. This CDR3 spans 14 amino acids. Between the trimmed V and J ends, which lost 0 bases and 6 bases, there was a span of 10 bases. CDR3 residues: CASSYSIPGDTQYF. For the CDR3, the DNA is TGTGCCAGCAGTTACTCGATCCCGGGGGATACGCAGTATTTT.

V and J are TRBV29-1 and TRBJ2-4, with D perhaps matching TRBD2 (6 bases). Germline V gene data show CDR1 as SQVTM and CDR2 as ANQGSEA. This CDR3 spans 14 amino acids. Trimming pared 0 bases from V and 6 bases from J, leaving 12 bases between. The DNA for the CDR3 is TGCAGCGTTGAAGAACCGGGACTCCTAAACATTCAGTACTTC. It specifies CSVEEPGLLNIQYF.

The chain recombines TRBV27 with TRBJ1-5; tentatively, D is TRBD1 (6 bases). This CDR3 spans 17 amino acids. V shed 5 bases and J shed 0 bases, with 17 bases lying between them. CDR1 and CDR2 from the germline V gene are MNHEY and SMNVEV (reference sequence). The CDR3 sequence: CASSPQQGPASNQPQHF. The CDR3 bases are TGTGCCAGCAGTCCCCAACAGGGACCTGCTAGCAATCAGCCCCAGCATTTT.

The chain is built from TRBV27 and TRBJ2-2; D might be TRBD2 (5 bases). This CDR3 region has 14 residues. Trimming stripped 5 bases from V and 3 bases from J, with 10 bases between. Germline V gene lookup returns CDR1 MNHEY and CDR2 SMNVEV (reference sequence). The CDR3 loop is CASSPGVYTGELFF. In DNA, the CDR3 is TGTGCCAGCAGTCCCGGGGTGTACACCGGGGAGCTGTTTTTT.

The chain's CDR3 is CASSLATPPDTQYF. The CDR3 nucleotides read TGTGCCAGCAGCTTAGCGACGCCCCCAGATACGCAGTATTTT. The chain carries TRBV7-6 and TRBJ2-3; D is unclear. The CDR3 extends over 14 amino acids. Deletions cut 0 bases from V and 4 bases from J, with 8 bases between. Germline CDR1 and CDR2: SGHVS and FNYEAQ.

This chain connects TRBV7-9 to TRBJ2-1; 8 bases fit TRBD1. Germline V CDR1 and CDR2: SEHNR, FQNEAQ (reference sequence). This CDR3 spans 17 amino acids. The trim removed 4 bases at V and 0 bases at J, leaving 8 bases unmatched. The CDR3 reads CASSSDRGPSSYNEQFF. The CDR3, as DNA: TGTGCCAGCAGCTCAGACAGGGGTCCTAGCTCCTACAATGAGCAGTTCTTC.

This chain uses TRBV4-1 with TRBJ1-6; TRBD1 might be the D (6 bases). V lost 6 bases and J 5 bases, leaving 11 bases between the germline ends. The CDR3 has 14 amino acids. Germline loops: CDR1 MGHRA, CDR2 YSYEKL. In nucleotides, the CDR3 is TGCGCCAGCAGACAGGGATTCAATAATTCACCCCTCCACTTT. Protein: CASRQGFNNSPLHF.

This chain uses TRBV9 with TRBJ2-3; tentatively, D is TRBD2 (6 bases). CDR1 and CDR2 from the germline V gene are SGDLS and YYNGEE. This CDR3 spans 15 amino acids. V was trimmed by 0 bases and J by 6 bases, leaving 14 bases between them. CDR3 protein: CASSVGTGSGDTQYF. The CDR3 coding sequence is TGTGCCAGCAGCGTAGGGACGGGAAGCGGGGATACGCAGTATTTT.

V usage is TRBV29-1 and J usage is TRBJ2-2, with TRBD2 matching 8 bases. The germline CDR1 and CDR2 sequences are SQVTM and ANQGSEA. The CDR3 extends over 13 amino acids. The V and J ends lost 4 bases and 4 bases, in that order; junction bases with no gene match: 2. The CDR3 DNA reads TGCAGCGTTGGCGGGGGGAGCACCGGGGAGCTGTTTTTT. Protein: CSVGGGSTGELFF.

The genes are TRBV9 and TRBJ1-1; 7 nucleotides line up with TRBD1. The CDR3 loop spans 13 amino acids. V lost 3 bases, J lost 4 bases, and 3 bases stayed unmatched. Per germline, CDR1 SGDLS and CDR2 YYNGEE. The CDR3 DNA sequence: TGTGCCAGCAGCGGCCGGGACAGCACTGAAGCTTTCTTT. It is translated as CASSGRDSTEAFF.

J is TRBJ2-2 and V is TRBV2; unclear D gene. From germline, CDR1 is SNHLY and CDR2 FYNNEI. V lost 4 bases to trimming and J lost 7 bases, with 10 bases between them. The CDR3 sequence is 13 residues long. CDR3 DNA sequence: TGTGCCAGCAGTGCGTCTTCCGGCGGGGAGCTGTTTTTT. Its translation: CASSASSGGELFF.

The rearrangement links TRBV25-1 to TRBJ1-4; a weak D match, TRBD1 (5 bases). Trimming left V 4 bases short and J 0 bases short, with 9 bases between. Germline V gene data show CDR1 as MGHDK and CDR2 as SYGVNS. The CDR3 consists of 15 residues. The CDR3 loop reads CASSVRDSTNEKLFF. As DNA, the CDR3 is TGTGCCAGCAGTGTGCGGGACTCAACTAATGAAAAACTGTTTTTT.

The CDR3 region is CASSFRTSGKETQYF. DNA for the CDR3: TGTGCCAGCAGCTTCCGGACTAGCGGGAAGGAGACCCAGTACTTC. The chain uses TRBV7-9 and TRBJ2-5; 12 bases are shared with TRBD2. The CDR3 loop spans 15 amino acids. V was pared by 3 bases and J by 5 bases, with 4 bases of the junction left unmatched. Per germline, CDR1 SEHNR and CDR2 FQNEAQ (reference sequence). The variable domain in full, with the rest retrieved from reference TRBV7-9 and TRBJ2-5, is DTGVSQNPRHKITKRGQNVTFRCDPISEHNRLYWYRQTLGQGPEFLTYFQNEAQLEKSRLLSDRFSAERPKGSFSTLEIQRTEQGDSAMYLCASSFRTSGKETQYFGPGTRLLVL.

The V and J genes are TRBV9 and TRBJ1-2; D possibly corresponds to TRBD1 (6 bases). V shed 5 bases and J shed 7 bases, with 21 bases lying between them. Germline CDR1 SGDLS, CDR2 YYNGEE. The CDR3 is made up of 15 amino acids. In DNA form, the CDR3 reads TGTGCCAGCAGTCGTAGTAGGAAGGGGGGGTCTGGCTACACCTTC. Protein sequence: CASSRSRKGGSGYTF.

The CDR3, as DNA: TGCAGTGCCGCCATCCGGGACACCTACTCCTACGAGCAGTACTTC. Amino acids: CSAAIRDTYSYEQYF. The chain recombines TRBV20-1 with TRBJ2-7; possible D gene TRBD1, 6 bases. This CDR3 region has 15 residues. CDR1 DFQATT and CDR2 SNEGSKA come from the germline V gene (reference sequence). V gave up 6 bases and J gave up 0 bases, with 18 bases separating them.

This clonotype was seen once. The chain carries TRBV5-1 and TRBJ2-3; perhaps TRBD1 as D (5 bases). The CDR3 has 13 residues. Germline values: CDR1 SGHRS, CDR2 YFSETQ. V was clipped by 4 bases and J by 5 bases, with 11 bases between them. Here the CDR3 DNA reads TGCGCCAGCAGCCAGGACAACCGAGATACGCAGTATTTT. Encoded protein: CASSQDNRDTQYF.

The chain employs TRBV9 and TRBJ2-1, with D perhaps matching TRBD2 (5 bases). With 4 bases removed from V and 5 bases from J, the gap between germline ends came to 28 bases. The length of the CDR3 is 19 residues. In germline, CDR1 is SGDLS, CDR2 YYNGEE. CDR3: CASSTSGRRRGATNNEQFF. In DNA form, the CDR3 reads TGTGCCAGCAGCACCAGCGGCCGACGAAGAGGCGCCACCAACAATGAGCAGTTCTTC.